The present entry profiles one T cell receptor (beta chain) with its context. The data were obtained in a study of T cell changes during pregnancy in multiple sclerosis. The table came from immunoSEQ multiplex PCR; TCRdb's copy has only in-frame clones and leaves some out. The sample lists tens of thousands of clones; over 80% were seen once. The clonotype originates from a female donor in good health, enrolled as a control in a pregnancy study. Sequencing used CD8+ T cells from peripheral blood mononuclear cells, obtained in the third trimester of pregnancy.

CDR3 sequence (DNA): TGTGCCAGCAGCTTAAGGACATTCCAAGAGACCCAGTACTTC. As protein: CASSLRTFQETQYF. This chain connects TRBV5-8 to TRBJ2-5; D might be TRBD1 (5 bases). The CDR3 length is 14 residues. The V gene lost 2 bases and the J gene lost 1 base, with 9 bases spanning the gap. Germline CDR1 reads SGHTS; CDR2 reads YDEGEE.